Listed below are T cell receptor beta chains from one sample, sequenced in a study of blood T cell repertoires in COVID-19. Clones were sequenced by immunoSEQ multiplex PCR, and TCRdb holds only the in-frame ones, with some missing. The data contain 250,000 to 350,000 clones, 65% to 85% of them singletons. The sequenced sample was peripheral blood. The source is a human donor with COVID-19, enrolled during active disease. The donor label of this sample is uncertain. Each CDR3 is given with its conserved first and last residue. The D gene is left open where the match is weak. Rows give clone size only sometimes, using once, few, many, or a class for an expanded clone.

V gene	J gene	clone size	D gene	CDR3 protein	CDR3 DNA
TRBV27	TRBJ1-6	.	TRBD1	CASRQQGAGNSPLHF	TGTGCCAGCAGACAACAGGGGGCCGGGAATTCACCCCTCCACTTT
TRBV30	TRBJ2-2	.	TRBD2	CAWSVLAGANTGELFF	TGTGCCTGGAGTGTATTAGCGGGAGCGAACACCGGGGAGCTGTTTTTT
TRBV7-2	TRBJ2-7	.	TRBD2	CASSPRLAGAYEQYF	TGTGCCAGCAGCCCAAGACTAGCGGGCGCCTACGAGCAGTACTTC
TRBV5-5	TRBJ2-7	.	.	CASSLAGGAAYEQYF	TGTGCCAGCAGCTTGGCCGGAGGAGCGGCCTACGAGCAGTACTTC
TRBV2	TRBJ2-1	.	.	CASSGERAAYNEQFF	TGTGCCAGCAGCGGCGAGCGGGCCGCATACAATGAGCAGTTCTTC
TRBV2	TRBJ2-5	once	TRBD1	CASSAGQGSIAQYF	TGTGCCAGCAGTGCCGGACAGGGGAGTATTGCCCAGTACTTC
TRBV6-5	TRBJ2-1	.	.	CASAPLLNEQFF	TGTGCCAGCGCGCCTCTCCTTAATGAGCAGTTCTTC
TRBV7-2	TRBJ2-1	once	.	CASTLLRVNEQFF	TGTGCCAGCACCCTCCTCAGGGTCAATGAGCAGTTCTTC
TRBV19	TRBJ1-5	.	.	CASSTRQRNQPQHF	TGTGCCAGTAGTACTCGACAGAGAAATCAGCCCCAGCATTTT
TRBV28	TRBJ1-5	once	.	CASSVQNQPQHF	TGTGCCAGCAGTGTCCAAAATCAGCCCCAGCATTTT
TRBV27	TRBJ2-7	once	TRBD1	CASSLRQGAYEQYF	TGTGCCAGCAGTTTACGACAGGGGGCTTACGAGCAGTACTTC
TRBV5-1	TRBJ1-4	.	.	CASSLGVREREKLFF	TGCGCCAGCAGCTTGGGGGTCCGGGAGCGTGAAAAACTGTTTTTT
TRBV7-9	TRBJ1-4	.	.	CASSANAANEKLFF	TGTGCCAGCAGTGCCAACGCAGCTAATGAAAAACTGTTTTTT
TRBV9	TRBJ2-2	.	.	CASSLSGANTGELFF	TGTGCCAGCAGCCTAAGCGGAGCGAACACCGGGGAGCTGTTTTTT
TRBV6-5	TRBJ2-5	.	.	CASSSMASTKETQYF	TGTGCCAGCAGTTCTATGGCGTCGACTAAAGAGACCCAGTACTTC
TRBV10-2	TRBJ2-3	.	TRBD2	CASSEVSGRRTDTQYF	TGCGCCAGCAGTGAGGTCAGCGGGAGGAGAACAGATACGCAGTATTTT
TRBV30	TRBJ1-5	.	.	CAWSFTDSLDSNQPQHF	TGTGCCTGGAGTTTCACTGACAGTCTCGATAGCAATCAGCCCCAGCATTTT
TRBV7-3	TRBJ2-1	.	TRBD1	CASSPRDSLYNEQFF	TGTGCCAGCAGCCCAAGGGACAGCCTCTACAATGAGCAGTTCTTC
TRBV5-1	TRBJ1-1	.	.	CASSRGNTEAFF	TGCGCCAGCAGTCGGGGGAACACTGAAGCTTTCTTT
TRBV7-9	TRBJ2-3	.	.	CAAGDSTDTQYF	TGTGCCGCTGGGGACTCTACAGATACGCAGTATTTT
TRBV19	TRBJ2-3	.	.	CASSIDRRENTQYF	TGTGCCAGTAGTATCGACAGGAGAGAGAATACGCAGTATTTT
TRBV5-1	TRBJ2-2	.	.	CASSLAVTPRGTGELFF	TGCGCCAGCAGCTTGGCCGTAACCCCTCGGGGGACCGGGGAGCTGTTTTTT
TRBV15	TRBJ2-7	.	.	CAIGGTDIYEQYF	TGTGCCATCGGAGGGACAGACATTTACGAGCAGTACTTC
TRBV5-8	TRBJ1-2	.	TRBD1	CASTRDRGPYGYTF	TGTGCCAGCACTCGGGACAGGGGCCCTTATGGCTACACCTTC
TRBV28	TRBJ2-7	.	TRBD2	CASTWSGSYEQYF	TGTGCCAGCACTTGGAGCGGGAGCTACGAGCAGTACTTC
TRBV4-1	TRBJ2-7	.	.	CASSNEGYEQYF	TGCGCCAGCAGTAACGAGGGATACGAGCAGTACTTC
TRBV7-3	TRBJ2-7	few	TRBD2	CASSLGPGLAAEQYF	TGTGCCAGCAGCTTAGGTCCGGGACTAGCTGCCGAGCAGTACTTC
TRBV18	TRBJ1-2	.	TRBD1	CASSPYPGTGGYGYTF	TGTGCCAGCTCACCTTACCCCGGGACAGGGGGGTATGGCTACACCTTC
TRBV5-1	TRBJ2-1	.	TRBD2	CASSLREREIDEQFF	TGCGCCAGCAGCTTGCGGGAGCGGGAGATCGATGAGCAGTTCTTC
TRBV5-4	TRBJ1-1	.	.	CASSPPRGGNTEAFF	TGTGCCAGCAGCCCCCCAAGGGGGGGGAACACTGAAGCTTTCTTT
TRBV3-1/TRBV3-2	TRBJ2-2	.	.	CASSQGGVWEAGELFF	TGTGCCAGCAGCCAAGGAGGAGTCTGGGAGGCCGGGGAGCTGTTTTTT
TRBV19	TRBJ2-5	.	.	CASSIGWQETQYF	TGTGCCAGTAGTATAGGATGGCAGGAGACCCAGTACTTC
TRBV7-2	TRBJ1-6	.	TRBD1	CASSWDRDNSPLHF	TGTGCCAGCAGCTGGGACAGAGACAATTCACCCCTCCACTTT
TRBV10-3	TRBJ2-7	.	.	CAISESRGTYEQYF	TGTGCCATCAGTGAGTCTAGGGGGACCTACGAGCAGTACTTC
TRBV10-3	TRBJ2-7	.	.	CAISDMGGANEQYF	TGTGCCATCAGTGATATGGGGGGGGCCAACGAGCAGTACTTC
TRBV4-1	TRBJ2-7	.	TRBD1	CASSQAPGQGGEQYF	TGCGCCAGCAGCCAAGCCCCGGGACAGGGAGGCGAGCAGTACTTC
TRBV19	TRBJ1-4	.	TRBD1	CASSSRGKGPTNEKLFF	TGTGCCAGTTCAAGCAGGGGGAAAGGGCCAACTAATGAAAAACTGTTTTTT
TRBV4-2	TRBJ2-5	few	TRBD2	CASSPLIAGFQETQYF	TGTGCCAGCAGCCCCCTCATAGCGGGGTTCCAAGAGACCCAGTACTTC
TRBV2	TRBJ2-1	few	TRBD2	CASSGTSGTYNEQFF	TGTGCCAGCAGCGGGACTAGCGGGACTTACAATGAGCAGTTCTTC
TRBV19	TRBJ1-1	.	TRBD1	CASSRPGQGPNTEAFF	TGTGCCAGTAGTCGTCCGGGACAGGGGCCAAACACTGAAGCTTTCTTT
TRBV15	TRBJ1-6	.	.	CATSRDPGTYSPLHF	TGTGCCACCAGCAGAGACCCCGGTACCTACTCACCCCTCCACTTT
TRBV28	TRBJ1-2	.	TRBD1	CASSPGTALYGYTF	TGTGCCAGCAGTCCCGGGACAGCTCTCTATGGCTACACCTTC
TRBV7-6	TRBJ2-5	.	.	CASSIGDQETQYF	TGTGCCAGCAGCATCGGGGATCAAGAGACCCAGTACTTC
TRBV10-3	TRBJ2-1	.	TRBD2	CAIRSAGDPYNEQFF	TGTGCCATCAGGAGCGCGGGAGACCCCTACAATGAGCAGTTCTTC
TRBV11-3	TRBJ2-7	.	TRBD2	CASSLGGTRFYEQYF	TGTGCCAGCAGCTTAGGAGGGACTAGATTTTACGAGCAGTACTTC
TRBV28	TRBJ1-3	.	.	CASTPHGDGNTIYF	TGTGCCAGCACCCCCCACGGGGATGGAAACACCATATATTTT
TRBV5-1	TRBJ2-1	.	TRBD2	CASIAGVGDVGEQFF	TGCGCCAGCATAGCGGGAGTGGGGGACGTGGGTGAGCAGTTCTTC
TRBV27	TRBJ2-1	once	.	CASSPLSGDGPLTRYNEQFF	TGTGCCAGCAGTCCCCTCTCGGGGGACGGTCCACTCACCCGATACAATGAGCAGTTCTTC
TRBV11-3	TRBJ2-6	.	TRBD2	CASSLESPSGRSAGANVLTF	TGTGCCAGCAGCTTAGAGTCTCCTAGCGGGAGGTCCGCTGGGGCCAACGTCCTGACTTTC
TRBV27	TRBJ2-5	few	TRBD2	CASSPLAEPRETQYF	TGTGCCAGCAGTCCGCTAGCGGAGCCAAGGGAGACCCAGTACTTC
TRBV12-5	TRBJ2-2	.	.	CASGFTGTSTGELFF	TGTGCTAGTGGTTTTACCGGGACTTCCACCGGGGAGCTGTTTTTT
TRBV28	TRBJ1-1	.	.	CASSFSGLSSTEAFF	TGTGCCAGCAGTTTTTCGGGGTTGTCTTCTACTGAAGCTTTCTTT
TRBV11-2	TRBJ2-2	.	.	CASSLVVAGELFF	TGTGCCAGCAGCTTAGTAGTAGCCGGGGAGCTGTTTTTT
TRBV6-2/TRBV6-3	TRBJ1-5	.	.	CASSSPGQPQHF	TGTGCCAGCAGTTCCCCGGGGCAGCCCCAGCATTTT
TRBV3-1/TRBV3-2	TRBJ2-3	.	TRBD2	CASSQGGLALSTDTQYF	TGTGCCAGCAGCCAAGGAGGACTAGCGCTTAGCACAGATACGCAGTATTTT
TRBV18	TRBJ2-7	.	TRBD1	CASSPDRASYEQYF	TGTGCCAGCTCACCGGACAGGGCCTCCTACGAGCAGTACTTC